Detailed here is one T cell receptor beta chain. Its antigen remains undetermined. No much larger clone exists at a distance of one base, and base qualities are not known. The entry originates in a study of blood T cell repertoires in COVID-19 (TCRdb year 2020). With respect to the entire study: Samples from collaborators originated in the United States, Italy and Spain and spanned both the acute and convalescent phases of COVID-19. The prospective study material was composed of cDNA or gDNA derived from T cells, B-cell-depleted T cells, or PBMCs. Subjects who had been exposed to COVID-19, were actively infected with it, or had recovered from it provided the deeply sampled blood TCRbeta repertoires that made up the dataset. A freely available public database, intended as a resource for researchers studying the immune response to SARS-CoV-2, is where the repertoires were released. Samples came from the ongoing ImmuneRACE study (first 160 participants) plus 1,254 subjects from 6 global collaborators. Nearly every sample came with metadata listing a de-identified subject ID, COVID-19 status, age in years and sex. Where HLA class I and class II types were available, the types were taken from metadata supplied by the sample provider, not from assay-based typing.

Broad study findings and their caveats: Clinical and demographic metadata were provided uncurated, with the amount varying by source and participant.

Ends trimmed: V by 0 bases, J by 0 bases; bases unmatched to a gene: 13. CDR1 and CDR2, per the germline V gene, are MGHRA and YSYEKL. The CDR3, from cysteine to phenylalanine, totals 20 residues. CDR3 DNA only is kept here, 60 bases in frame from base 1. Each collaborating institution followed its own protocols to collect whole blood in K2EDTA tubes. For TCRbeta analysis, collaborator samples were shipped as frozen whole blood, as isolated PBMCs, or as DNA extracted from either sample type. The immunoSEQ Assay, a bias-controlled multiplex PCR, was used to amplify TCRbeta CDR3 regions from genomic DNA. In the authors' own workflow: Within the assay, amplification of reference gene primers was used to estimate how many nucleated cells each sample contained. Sequence reads were collapsed and filtered to measure the absolute abundance of every unique TCRbeta CDR3 rearrangement. For each sample, productive Simpson clonality was calculated as the square root of Simpson's diversity index over productive rearrangements. This is the immuneACCESS table as TCRdb keeps it, with only in-frame sequences that have V and J called. A part of the clones is gone; compared with another copy, unresolved V genes explain less than half, and the rest is unexplained. V, J and clone size are those of that table, while D and trimming were read from the DNA. This sample holds 300,000 or so clones; around 90% were observed only once. Of the sample, around 3.5% falls within the top ten clones.

This receptor chain uses TRBV4-1 and TRBJ2-3; the junction holds 9 bases that match TRBD2. The clonotype was recovered from a woman aged 40-49 years with acute or convalescent COVID-19. Sequenced sample: peripheral blood. Here the CDR3 is given as CASSQDPPSGGTLSTDTQYF. The DNA sequence is as follows: TGCGCCAGCAGCCAAGATCCCCCCAGCGGGGGGACCCTTAGCACAGATACGCAGTATTTT.